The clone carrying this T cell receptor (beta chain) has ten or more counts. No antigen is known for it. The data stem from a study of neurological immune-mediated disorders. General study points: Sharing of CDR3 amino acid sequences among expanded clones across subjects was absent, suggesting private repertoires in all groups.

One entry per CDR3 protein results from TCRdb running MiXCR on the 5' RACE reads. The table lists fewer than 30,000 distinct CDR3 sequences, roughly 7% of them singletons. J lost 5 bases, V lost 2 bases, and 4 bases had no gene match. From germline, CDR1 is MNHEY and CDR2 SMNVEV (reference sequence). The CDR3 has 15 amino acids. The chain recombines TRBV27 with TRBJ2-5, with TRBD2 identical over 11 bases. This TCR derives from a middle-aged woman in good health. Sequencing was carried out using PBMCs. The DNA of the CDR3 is TGTGCCAGCAGTTTACGACTAGCGGGATGGGAGACCCAGTACTTC. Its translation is CASSLRLAGWETQYF.